This TCR beta chain was captured by sequencing in a study of shared clonotypes between healthy human individuals. Across the whole study: Each donor contributed plates that comprised three CD4 naive, three CD4 memory, two CD8 naive and one CD8 memory.

V lost 2 bases and J 3 bases, leaving 6 bases between the germline ends. This CDR3 region has 12 residues. Per germline, CDR1 SGHRS and CDR2 YFSETQ. Profiled with immunoSEQ multiplex PCR; TCRdb holds only in-frame clones, not every one. The sample carries some 2.4 million clones, approximately 94% recorded once. This clonotype was sampled from a man aged 18 to 30 in good health. Some clones in this sample may be carry-over from other donors' samples. The chain carries TRBV5-1 and TRBJ2-7; D gene ambiguous. Sequenced input: naive CD4+ T cells from PBMCs. Subset described: CD45RA+ positively selected. This CDR3 reads CASSFSNYEQYF. The CDR3 DNA follows: TGCGCCAGCAGCTTCAGTAACTACGAGCAGTACTTC.